This TCR beta chain was identified during a study of tumor-infiltrating lymphocytes in primary liver carcinoma (dated 2017 in TCRdb). About the full investigation: Hepatocellular carcinoma (four) or combined HCC and intrahepatic cholangiocarcinoma (one) was present in the five patients, who were three men and two women aged 30 to 69 years. Roughly 3.5 to 7.5 million productive TCRbeta reads were obtained per sample, and no significant difference in read depth was found between tissue types. Tumors of the five patients were stage T1-T3 N0M0 with maximum diameters of about 4 to 10 cm. Technical replicate repertoires showed high reproducibility, with mean shared-clone rates approximately 0.89 and correlation coefficients above 0.95. Agilent mRNA microarray profiling was performed on the approximately 27 tumor region samples to relate TCRbeta repertoire diversity to the local molecular phenotype. TCRbeta repertoire sequencing covered 35 or so specimens from 5 patients: some 25 tumor regions, 5 adjacent noncancerous liver tissues and 5 peripheral blood samples. TCRbeta repertoire sequencing, expression microarrays and whole-exome sequencing were combined in the study across five regions of each liver tumor, with adjacent normal tissue and blood also included. The paper's findings and limits, for the study overall: A significantly larger repertoire fraction was made up by the top 250 clones in tumors than in blood (p = 0.039). The study included only a few patients, and the authors note findings should be validated in a larger study. Repertoire overlap was found to be higher between tumor regions (mean roughly 36%) than between tumor-adjacent (around 17%) or tumor-blood (around 15%) pairs, consistent with antigen-driven expansion. Only the TCR beta chain was sequenced, so true repertoire diversity is likely underestimated because unpaired alpha chains were not captured. Just about 8-24% of top clones turned up in all five regions of a tumor, which suggests spatial heterogeneity among tumor-infiltrating T cells. Comparison of CD4+ and CD8+ T cell repertoires was precluded by the use of bulk unsorted samples.

The germline V gene gives CDR1 as MDHEN and CDR2 as SYDVKM. Inclusive of the bounding cysteine and phenylalanine, the CDR3 is 17 residues long. The DNA shown is the 51-base CDR3, in frame from base 1. Details on this clonotype: There is no known antigen for this receptor. A junction boundary mismatches the germline segment, possibly from a read error.

Without any cell sorting, total RNA and DNA were extracted together from around 20-30 mg of bulk tissue using the AllPrep DNA/RNA mini kit. Between November 2015 and 2016, a few patients in China with histopathologically diagnosed primary liver carcinoma had surgical resection. Chronic HBV infection was present in the patients, and the patients were treatment-naive at sampling. Five spatially separated regions were sampled per tumor: superior, inferior, left-lateral and right-lateral poles, plus the tumor centre. According to histology, viable tumor cells made up more than 75% of every tumor sample. Fresh tumor and adjacent tissue pieces were bisected; one half was stored in RNAlater at -80°C, the other sent for histology. TCRbeta-specific cDNA was reverse-transcribed from 500 ng total RNA using a constant-region primer and ProtoScript II reverse transcriptase. Construction of the TCRbeta libraries relied on three nested rounds of multiplex PCR, following a slightly modified ARM-PCR procedure. The first two PCR rounds used multiplex TRBV1-TRBV30 forward primers with a Cbeta reverse primer, each for approximately 11 cycles. Sample barcodes and Illumina adapters were attached in a final 25-cycle PCR using Deep VentR polymerase. Before sequencing, amplicons of 200-500 bp were gel-purified using a QIAquick gel extraction kit. TCRbeta amplicons were sequenced on an Illumina HiSeq 2500 with 250-bp paired-end reads. The original pipeline was this. Quality trimming of reads was performed with Trimmomatic v0.33, and paired reads were merged with FLASH v1.2.11 so that full CDR3 sequences could be recovered. V, D and J germline segments were assigned to the rearranged TCRbeta sequences using MiGEC v1.2.1b. Clonotype statistics and Shannon-Wiener diversity indices were calculated with VDJtools v1.0.0. To reduce sampling bias, subsequent analyses other than the diversity analysis used only the 250 most abundant clonotypes in each sample. The public reads were reprocessed in TCRdb via fastp at Q25 and MiXCR, keeping in-frame beta chains. Rows with a matching CDR3 protein are joined into one entry that keeps the most common DNA and genes. The V and J calls reflect TCRdb's pipeline rather than the authors' work. Present in this sample are about 200,000 distinct CDR3 sequences, approximately 86% of which were seen just once. The top ten clonotypes cover 15% to 20% of the sample.

The sequence is built from TRBV28 and TRBJ2-2, with 9 central nucleotides matching TRBD2. What was sequenced was tumor tissue from primary liver carcinoma. This clonotype was obtained from a man aged 35 to 55 with primary liver carcinoma and hepatitis B virus infection. DNA sequence: TGTGGCAGCAGTTCCGGACTAGCGCGTGGTAACACCGGGGAGCTGTTTTTT. Its coded protein is CGSSSGLARGNTGELFF. The variable domain in full, with residues beyond the CDR3 obtained from the reference TRBV28 and TRBJ2-2 genes, is DVKVTQSSRYLVKRTGEKVFLECVQDMDHENMFWYRQDPGLGLRLIYFSYDVKMKEKGDIPEGYSVSREKKERFSLILESASTNQTSMYLCGSSSGLARGNTGELFFGEGSRLTVL.